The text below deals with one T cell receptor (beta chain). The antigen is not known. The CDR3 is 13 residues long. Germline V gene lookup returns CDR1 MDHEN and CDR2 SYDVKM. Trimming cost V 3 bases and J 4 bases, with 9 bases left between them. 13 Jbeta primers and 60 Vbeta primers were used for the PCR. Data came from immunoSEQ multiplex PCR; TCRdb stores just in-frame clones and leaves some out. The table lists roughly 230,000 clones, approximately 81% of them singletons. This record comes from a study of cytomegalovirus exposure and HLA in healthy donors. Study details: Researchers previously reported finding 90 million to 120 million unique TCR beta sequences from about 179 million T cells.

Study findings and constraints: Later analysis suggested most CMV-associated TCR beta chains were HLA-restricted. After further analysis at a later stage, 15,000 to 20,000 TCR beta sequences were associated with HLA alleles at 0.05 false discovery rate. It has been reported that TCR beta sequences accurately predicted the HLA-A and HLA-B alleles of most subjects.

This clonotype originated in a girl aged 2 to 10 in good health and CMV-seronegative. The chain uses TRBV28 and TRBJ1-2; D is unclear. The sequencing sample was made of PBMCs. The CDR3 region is CASSLRQPYGYTF. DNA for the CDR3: TGTGCCAGCAGTTTGAGGCAGCCCTATGGCTACACCTTC.